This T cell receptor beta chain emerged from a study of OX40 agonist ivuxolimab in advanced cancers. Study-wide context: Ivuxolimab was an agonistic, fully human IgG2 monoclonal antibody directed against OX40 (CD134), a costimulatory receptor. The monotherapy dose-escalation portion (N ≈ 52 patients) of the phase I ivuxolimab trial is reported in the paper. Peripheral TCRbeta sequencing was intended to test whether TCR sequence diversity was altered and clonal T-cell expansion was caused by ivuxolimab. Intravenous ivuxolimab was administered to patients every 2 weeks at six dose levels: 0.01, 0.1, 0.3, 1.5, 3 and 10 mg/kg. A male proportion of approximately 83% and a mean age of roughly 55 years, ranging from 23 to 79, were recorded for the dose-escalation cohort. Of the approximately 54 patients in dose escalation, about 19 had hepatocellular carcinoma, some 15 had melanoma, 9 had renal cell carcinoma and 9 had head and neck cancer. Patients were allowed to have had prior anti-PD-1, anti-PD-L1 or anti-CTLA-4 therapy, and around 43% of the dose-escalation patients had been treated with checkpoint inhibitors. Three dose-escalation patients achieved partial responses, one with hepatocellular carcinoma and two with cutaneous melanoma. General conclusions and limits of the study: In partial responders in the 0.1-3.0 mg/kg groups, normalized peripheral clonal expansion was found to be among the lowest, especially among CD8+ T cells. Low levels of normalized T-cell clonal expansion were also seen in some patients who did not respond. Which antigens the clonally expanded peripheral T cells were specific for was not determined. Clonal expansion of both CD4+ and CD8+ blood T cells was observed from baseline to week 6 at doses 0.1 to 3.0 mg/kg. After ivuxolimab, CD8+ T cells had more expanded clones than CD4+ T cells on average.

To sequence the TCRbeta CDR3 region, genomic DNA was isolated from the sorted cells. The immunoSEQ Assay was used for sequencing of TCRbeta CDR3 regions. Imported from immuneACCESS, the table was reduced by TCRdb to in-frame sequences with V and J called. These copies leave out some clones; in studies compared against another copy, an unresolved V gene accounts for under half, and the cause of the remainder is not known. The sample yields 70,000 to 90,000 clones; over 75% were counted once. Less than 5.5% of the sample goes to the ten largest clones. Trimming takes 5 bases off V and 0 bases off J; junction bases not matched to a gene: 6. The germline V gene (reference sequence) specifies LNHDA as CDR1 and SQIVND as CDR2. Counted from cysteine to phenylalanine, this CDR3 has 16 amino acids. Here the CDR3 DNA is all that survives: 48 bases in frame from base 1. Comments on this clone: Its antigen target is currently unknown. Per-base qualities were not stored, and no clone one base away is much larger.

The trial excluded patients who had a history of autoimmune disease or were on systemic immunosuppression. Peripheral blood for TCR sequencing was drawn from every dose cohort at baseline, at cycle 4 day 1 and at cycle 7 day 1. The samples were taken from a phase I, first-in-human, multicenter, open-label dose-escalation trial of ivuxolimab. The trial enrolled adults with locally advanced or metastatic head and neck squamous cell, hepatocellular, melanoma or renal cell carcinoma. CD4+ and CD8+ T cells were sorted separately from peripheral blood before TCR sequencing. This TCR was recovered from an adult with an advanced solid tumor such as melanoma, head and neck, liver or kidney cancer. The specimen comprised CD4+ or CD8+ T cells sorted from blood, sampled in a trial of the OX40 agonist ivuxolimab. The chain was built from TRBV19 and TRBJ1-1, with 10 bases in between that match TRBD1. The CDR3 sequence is CASSPGTGALNTEAFF. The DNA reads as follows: TGTGCCAGTAGTCCTGGGACAGGGGCTTTGAACACTGAAGCTTTCTTT.